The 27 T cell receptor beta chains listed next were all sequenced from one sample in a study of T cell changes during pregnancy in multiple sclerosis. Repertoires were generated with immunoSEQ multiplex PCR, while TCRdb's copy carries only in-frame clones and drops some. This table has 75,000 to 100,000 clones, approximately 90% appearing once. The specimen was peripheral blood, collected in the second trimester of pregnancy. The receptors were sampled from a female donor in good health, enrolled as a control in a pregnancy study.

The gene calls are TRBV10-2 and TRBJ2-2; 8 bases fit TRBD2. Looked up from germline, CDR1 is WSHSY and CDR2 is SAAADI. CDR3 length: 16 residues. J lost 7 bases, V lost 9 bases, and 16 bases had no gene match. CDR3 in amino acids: CASSLSGGGSIGELFF. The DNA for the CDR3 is TGCGCCAGTAGCCTGAGCGGGGGCGGGAGTATCGGGGAGCTGTTTTTT.

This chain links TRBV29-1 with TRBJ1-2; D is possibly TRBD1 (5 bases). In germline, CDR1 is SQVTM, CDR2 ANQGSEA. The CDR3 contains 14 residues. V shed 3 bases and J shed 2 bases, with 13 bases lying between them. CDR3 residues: CSVEGSGGNYGYTF. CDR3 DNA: TGCAGCGTTGAGGGAAGCGGGGGGAACTATGGCTACACCTTC. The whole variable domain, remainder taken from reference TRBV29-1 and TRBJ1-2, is SAVISQKPSRDICQRGTSLTIQCQVDSQVTMMFWYRQQPGQSLTLIATANQGSEATYESGFVIDKFPISRPNLTFSTLTVSNMSPEDSSIYLCSVEGSGGNYGYTFGSGTRLTVV.

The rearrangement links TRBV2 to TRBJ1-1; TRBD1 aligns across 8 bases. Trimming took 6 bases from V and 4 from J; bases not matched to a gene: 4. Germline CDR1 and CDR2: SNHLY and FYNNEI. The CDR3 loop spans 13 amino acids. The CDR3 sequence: CASRIGTGTEAFF. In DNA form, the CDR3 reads TGTGCCAGCAGGATTGGGACAGGCACTGAAGCTTTCTTT. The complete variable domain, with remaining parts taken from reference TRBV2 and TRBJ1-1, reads EPEVTQTPSHQVTQMGQEVILRCVPISNHLYFYWYRQILGQKVEFLVSFYNNEISEKSEIFDDQFSVERPDGSNFTLKIRSTKLEDSAMYFCASRIGTGTEAFFGQGTRLTVV.

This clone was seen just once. The CDR3 spells CASSPQDTYYGYTF. The DNA for the CDR3 is TGCGCCAGCAGTCCCCAGGACACTTACTATGGCTACACCTTC. V gene TRBV5-1 combines with J gene TRBJ1-2; TRBD1 might be the D (5 bases). The V end was cut by 5 bases, the J end by 3 bases, with 14 bases between. The germline V gene has CDR1 SGHRS and CDR2 YFSETQ. The CDR3 loop spans 14 amino acids.

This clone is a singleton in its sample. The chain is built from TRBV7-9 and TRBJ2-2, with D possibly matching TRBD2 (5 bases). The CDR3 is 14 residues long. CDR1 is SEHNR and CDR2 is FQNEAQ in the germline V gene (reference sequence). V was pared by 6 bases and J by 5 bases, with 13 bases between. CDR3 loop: CASRAGLGTGELFF. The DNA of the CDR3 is TGTGCCAGCAGGGCGGGTCTCGGGACCGGGGAGCTGTTTTTT.

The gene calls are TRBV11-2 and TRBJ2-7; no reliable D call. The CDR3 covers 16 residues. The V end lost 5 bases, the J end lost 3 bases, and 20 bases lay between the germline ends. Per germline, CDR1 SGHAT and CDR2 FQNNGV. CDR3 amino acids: CASSPNSLLTGYEQYF. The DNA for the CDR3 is TGTGCCAGCAGCCCCAACAGCCTCCTAACTGGCTACGAGCAGTACTTC.

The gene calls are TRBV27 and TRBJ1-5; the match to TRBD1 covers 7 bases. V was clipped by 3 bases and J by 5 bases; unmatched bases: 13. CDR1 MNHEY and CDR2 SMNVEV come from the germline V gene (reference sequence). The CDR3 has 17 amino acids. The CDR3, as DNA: TGTGCCAGCAGTTTTTTGGGTGACAGGGCGGGCGATCAGCCCCAGCATTTT. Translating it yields CASSFLGDRAGDQPQHF.

The CDR3 DNA is TGCGCCAGCAGCTCCCGGCAGGGGCTAATGCGCTACACCTTC. Translating gives CASSSRQGLMRYTF. The chain joins TRBV5-1 to TRBJ1-2; TRBD1 might be the D (6 bases). V gave up 3 bases and J gave up 9 bases, with 18 bases separating them. This CDR3 has 14 residues. Germline assignment: CDR1 SGHRS and CDR2 YFSETQ.

The CDR3 nucleotides read TGTGCCAGCAGTTCCATCGGACAGATAACCTACGAGCAGTACTTC. This codes for CASSSIGQITYEQYF. The rearrangement links TRBV27 to TRBJ2-7, with D maybe TRBD1 (6 bases). There are 15 residues in the CDR3. Between the trimmed V and J ends, which lost 4 bases and 2 bases, there was a span of 15 bases. Germline CDR1 is MNHEY and CDR2 is SMNVEV (reference sequence).

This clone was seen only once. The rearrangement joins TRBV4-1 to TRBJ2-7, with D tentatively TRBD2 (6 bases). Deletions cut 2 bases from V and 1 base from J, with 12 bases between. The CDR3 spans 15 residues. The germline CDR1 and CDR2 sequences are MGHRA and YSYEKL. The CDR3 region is CASSQTGLGSYEQYF. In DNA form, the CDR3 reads TGCGCCAGCAGCCAAACGGGACTCGGGTCCTACGAGCAGTACTTC.

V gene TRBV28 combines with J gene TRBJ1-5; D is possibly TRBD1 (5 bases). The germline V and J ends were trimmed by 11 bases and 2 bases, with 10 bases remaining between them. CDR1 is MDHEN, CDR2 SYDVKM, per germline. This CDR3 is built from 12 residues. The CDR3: CAARAGNQPQHF. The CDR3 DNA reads TGTGCCGCCAGGGCGGGCAATCAGCCCCAGCATTTT.

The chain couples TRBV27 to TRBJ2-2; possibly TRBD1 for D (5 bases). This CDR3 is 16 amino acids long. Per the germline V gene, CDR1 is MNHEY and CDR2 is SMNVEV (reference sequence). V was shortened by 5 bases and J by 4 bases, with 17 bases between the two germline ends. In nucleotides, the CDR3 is TGTGCCAGCAGTCACTCGGTCGCAGGGCCCACCGGGGAGCTGTTTTTT. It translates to CASSHSVAGPTGELFF.

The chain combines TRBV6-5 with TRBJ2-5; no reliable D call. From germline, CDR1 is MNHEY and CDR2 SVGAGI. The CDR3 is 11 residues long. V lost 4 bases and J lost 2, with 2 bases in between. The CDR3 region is CASSSQETQYF. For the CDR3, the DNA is TGTGCCAGCAGTTCACAAGAGACCCAGTACTTC.

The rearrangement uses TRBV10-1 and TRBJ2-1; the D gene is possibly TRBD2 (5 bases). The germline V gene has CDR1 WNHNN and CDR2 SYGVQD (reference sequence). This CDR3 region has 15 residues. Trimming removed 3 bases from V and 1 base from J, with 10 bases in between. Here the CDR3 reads CASSERAVSYNEQFF. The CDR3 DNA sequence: TGCGCCAGCAGTGAAAGAGCGGTATCCTACAATGAGCAGTTCTTC.

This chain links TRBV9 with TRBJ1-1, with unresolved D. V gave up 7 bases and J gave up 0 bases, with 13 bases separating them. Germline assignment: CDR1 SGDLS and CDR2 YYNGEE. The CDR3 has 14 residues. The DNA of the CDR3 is TGTGCCAGCGGGCGAGGGTACATGAACACTGAAGCTTTCTTT. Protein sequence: CASGRGYMNTEAFF.

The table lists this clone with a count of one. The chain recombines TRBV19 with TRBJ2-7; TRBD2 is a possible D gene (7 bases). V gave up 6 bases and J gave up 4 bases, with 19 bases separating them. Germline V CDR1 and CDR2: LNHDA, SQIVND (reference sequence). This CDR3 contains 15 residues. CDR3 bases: TGTGCCAGTAGCCAACAGGGCGGGAGTTCGTACGAGCAGTACTTC. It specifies CASSQQGGSSYEQYF.

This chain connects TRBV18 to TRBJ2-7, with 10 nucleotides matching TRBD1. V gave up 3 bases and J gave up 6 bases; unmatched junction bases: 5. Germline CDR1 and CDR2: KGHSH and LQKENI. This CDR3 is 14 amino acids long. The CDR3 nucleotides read TGTGCCAGCTCACCTCCGGGACAGGGGCTCGAGCAGTACTTC. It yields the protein CASSPPGQGLEQYF.

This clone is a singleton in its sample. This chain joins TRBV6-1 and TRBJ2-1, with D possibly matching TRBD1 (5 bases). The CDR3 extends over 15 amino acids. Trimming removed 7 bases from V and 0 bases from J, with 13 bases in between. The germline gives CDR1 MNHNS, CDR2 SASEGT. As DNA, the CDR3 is TGTGCCAGCACCCCCCCAGACAGCTCCTACAATGAGCAGTTCTTC. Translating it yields CASTPPDSSYNEQFF.

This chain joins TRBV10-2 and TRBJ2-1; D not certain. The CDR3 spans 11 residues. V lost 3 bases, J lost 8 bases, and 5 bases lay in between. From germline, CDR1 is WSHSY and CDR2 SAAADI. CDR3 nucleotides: TGCGCCAGCAGTGATCGGGATGAGCAGTTCTTC. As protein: CASSDRDEQFF.

DNA of the CDR3: TGCAGCGTCGGGGGGGTGAACACTGAAGCTTTCTTT. Protein sequence: CSVGGVNTEAFF. V and J are TRBV29-1 and TRBJ1-1, with D perhaps matching TRBD1 (5 bases). CDR1 SQVTM and CDR2 ANQGSEA come from the germline V gene. V lost 6 bases, J lost 0 bases, and 8 bases lay in between. This CDR3 is 12 amino acids long.

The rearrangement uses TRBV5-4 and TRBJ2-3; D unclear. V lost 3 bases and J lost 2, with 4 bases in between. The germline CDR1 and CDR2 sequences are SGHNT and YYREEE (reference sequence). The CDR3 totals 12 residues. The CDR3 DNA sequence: TGTGCCAGCAGCTCACTCACAGATACGCAGTATTTT. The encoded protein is CASSSLTDTQYF.

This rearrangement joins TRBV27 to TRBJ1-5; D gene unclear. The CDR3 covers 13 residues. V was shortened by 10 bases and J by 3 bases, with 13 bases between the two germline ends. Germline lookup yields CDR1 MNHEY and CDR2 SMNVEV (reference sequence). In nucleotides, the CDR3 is TGTGCCACCTCTACAGCCCTCAATCAGCCCCAGCATTTT. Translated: CATSTALNQPQHF.

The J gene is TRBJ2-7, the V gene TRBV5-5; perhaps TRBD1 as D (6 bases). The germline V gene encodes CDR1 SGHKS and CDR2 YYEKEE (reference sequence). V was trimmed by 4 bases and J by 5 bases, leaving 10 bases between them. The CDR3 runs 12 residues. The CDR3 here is CASSHTGNEQYF. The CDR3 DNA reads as TGTGCCAGCAGCCACACAGGGAACGAGCAGTACTTC. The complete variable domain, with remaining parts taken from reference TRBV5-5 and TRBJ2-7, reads DAGVTQSPTHLIKTRGQQVTLRCSPISGHKSVSWYQQVLGQGPQFIFQYYEKEERGRGNFPDRFSARQFPNYSSELNVNALLLGDSALYLCASSHTGNEQYFGPGTRLTVT.

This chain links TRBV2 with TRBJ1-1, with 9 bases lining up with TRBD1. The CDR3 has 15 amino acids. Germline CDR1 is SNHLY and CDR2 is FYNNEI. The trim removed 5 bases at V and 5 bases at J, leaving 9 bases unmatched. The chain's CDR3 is CASSHPGQGKTEAFF. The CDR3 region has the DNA TGTGCCAGCAGTCATCCGGGACAGGGAAAAACTGAAGCTTTCTTT. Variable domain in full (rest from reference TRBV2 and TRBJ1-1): EPEVTQTPSHQVTQMGQEVILRCVPISNHLYFYWYRQILGQKVEFLVSFYNNEISEKSEIFDDQFSVERPDGSNFTLKIRSTKLEDSAMYFCASSHPGQGKTEAFFGQGTRLTVV.

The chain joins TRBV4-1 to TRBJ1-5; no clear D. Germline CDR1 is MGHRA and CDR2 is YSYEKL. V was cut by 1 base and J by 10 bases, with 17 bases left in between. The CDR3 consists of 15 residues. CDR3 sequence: CASSQGAGTIGPQHF. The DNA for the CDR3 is TGCGCCAGCAGCCAAGGTGCAGGAACAATTGGACCCCAGCATTTT.

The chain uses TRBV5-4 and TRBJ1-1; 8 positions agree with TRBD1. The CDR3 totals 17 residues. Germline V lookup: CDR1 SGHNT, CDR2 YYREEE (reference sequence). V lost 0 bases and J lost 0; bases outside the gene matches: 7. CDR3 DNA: TGTGCCAGCAGCTTGGAGGCAGGGGGCTCGATGAACACTGAAGCTTTCTTT. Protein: CASSLEAGGSMNTEAFF.

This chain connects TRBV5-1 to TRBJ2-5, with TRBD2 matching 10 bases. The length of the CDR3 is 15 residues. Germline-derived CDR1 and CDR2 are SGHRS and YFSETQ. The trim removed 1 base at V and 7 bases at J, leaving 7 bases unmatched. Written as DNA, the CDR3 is TGCGCCAGCAGCTTGACTAGCGGGGACCCATGGACCCAGTACTTC. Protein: CASSLTSGDPWTQYF.